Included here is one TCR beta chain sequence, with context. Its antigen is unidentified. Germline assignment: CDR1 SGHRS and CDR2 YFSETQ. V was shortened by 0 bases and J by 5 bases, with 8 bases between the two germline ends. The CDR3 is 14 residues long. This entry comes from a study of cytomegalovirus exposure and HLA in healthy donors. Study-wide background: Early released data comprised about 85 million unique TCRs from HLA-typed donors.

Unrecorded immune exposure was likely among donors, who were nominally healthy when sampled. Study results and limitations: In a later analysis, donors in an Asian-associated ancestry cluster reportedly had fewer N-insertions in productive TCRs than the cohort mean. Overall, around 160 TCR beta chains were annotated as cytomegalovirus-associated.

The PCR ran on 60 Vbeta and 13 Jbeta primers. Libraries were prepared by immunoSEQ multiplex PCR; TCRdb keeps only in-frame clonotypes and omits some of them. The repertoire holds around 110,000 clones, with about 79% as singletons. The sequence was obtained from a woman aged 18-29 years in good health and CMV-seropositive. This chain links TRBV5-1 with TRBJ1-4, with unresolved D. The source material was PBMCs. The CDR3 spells CASSLVGLNEKLFF. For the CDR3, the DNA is TGCGCCAGCAGCTTGGTAGGACTAAATGAAAAACTGTTTTTT.